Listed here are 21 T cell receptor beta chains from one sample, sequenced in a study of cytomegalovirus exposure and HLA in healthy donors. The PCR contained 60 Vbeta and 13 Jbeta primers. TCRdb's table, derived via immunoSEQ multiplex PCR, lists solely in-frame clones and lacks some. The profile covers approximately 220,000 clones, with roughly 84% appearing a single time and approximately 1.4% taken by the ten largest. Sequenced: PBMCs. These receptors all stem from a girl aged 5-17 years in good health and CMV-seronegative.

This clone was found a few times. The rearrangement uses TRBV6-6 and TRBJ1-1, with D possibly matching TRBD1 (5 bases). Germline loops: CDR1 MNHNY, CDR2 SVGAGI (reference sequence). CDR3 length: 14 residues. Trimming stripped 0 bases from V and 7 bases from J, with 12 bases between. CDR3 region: CASSYSMTGLEAFF. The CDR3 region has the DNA TGTGCCAGCAGTTACTCGATGACGGGACTTGAAGCTTTCTTT.

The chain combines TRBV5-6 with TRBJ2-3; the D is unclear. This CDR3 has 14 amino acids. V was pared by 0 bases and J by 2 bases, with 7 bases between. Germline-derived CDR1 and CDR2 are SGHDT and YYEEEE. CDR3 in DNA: TGTGCCAGCAGCTTGGGAGGCTTCACAGATACGCAGTATTTT. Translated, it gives CASSLGGFTDTQYF.

The CDR3 protein is CASSLGGAGNQPQHF. For the CDR3, the DNA is TGTGCCAGCAGTTTAGGGGGGGCGGGCAATCAGCCCCAGCATTTT. The chain uses TRBV28 and TRBJ1-5, with D perhaps matching TRBD1 (6 bases). The CDR3 sequence is 15 residues long. CDR1 MDHEN and CDR2 SYDVKM come from the germline V gene. V was trimmed by 2 bases and J by 2 bases, leaving 10 bases between them.

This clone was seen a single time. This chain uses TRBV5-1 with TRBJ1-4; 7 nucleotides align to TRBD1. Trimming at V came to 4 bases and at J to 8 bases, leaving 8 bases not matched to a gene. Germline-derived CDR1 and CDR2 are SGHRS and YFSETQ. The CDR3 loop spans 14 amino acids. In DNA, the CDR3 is TGCGCCAGCAGCCTGGACAGGAGGGGAGAAAAACTGTTTTTT. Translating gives CASSLDRRGEKLFF.

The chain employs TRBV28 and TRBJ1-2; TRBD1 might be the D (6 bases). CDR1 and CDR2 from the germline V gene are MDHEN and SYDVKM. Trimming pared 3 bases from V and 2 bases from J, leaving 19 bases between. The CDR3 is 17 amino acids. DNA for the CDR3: TGTGCCAGCAGTTTGGATCTCGCGACAGGACCAAACTATGGCTACACCTTC. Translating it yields CASSLDLATGPNYGYTF.

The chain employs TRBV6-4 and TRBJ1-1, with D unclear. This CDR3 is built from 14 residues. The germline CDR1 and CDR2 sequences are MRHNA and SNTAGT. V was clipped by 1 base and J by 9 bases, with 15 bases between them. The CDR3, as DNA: TGTGCCAGCAGTGACTACGGTCGGGTTCAAAAAGCTTTCTTT. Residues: CASSDYGRVQKAFF.

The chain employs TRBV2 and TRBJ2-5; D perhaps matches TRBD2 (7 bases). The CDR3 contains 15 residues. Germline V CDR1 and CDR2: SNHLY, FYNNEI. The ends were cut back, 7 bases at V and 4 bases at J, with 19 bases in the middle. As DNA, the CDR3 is TGTGCCAGCAATGAGGGAGGGGGACCCAGAGAGACCCAGTACTTC. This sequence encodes CASNEGGGPRETQYF.

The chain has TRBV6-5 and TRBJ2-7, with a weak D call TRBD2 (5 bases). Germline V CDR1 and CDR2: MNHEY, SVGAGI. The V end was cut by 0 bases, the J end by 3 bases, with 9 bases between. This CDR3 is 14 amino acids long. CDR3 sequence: CASSYSRGYYEQYF. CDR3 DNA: TGTGCCAGCAGTTACTCGAGAGGGTACTACGAGCAGTACTTC.

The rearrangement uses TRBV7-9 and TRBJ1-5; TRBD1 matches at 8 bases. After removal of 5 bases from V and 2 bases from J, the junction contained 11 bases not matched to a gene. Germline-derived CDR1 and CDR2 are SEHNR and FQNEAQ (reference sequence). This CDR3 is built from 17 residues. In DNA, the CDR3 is TGTGCCAGCAGCAAAGGTGGGATGACAGGGGGCAATCAGCCCCAGCATTTT. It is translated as CASSKGGMTGGNQPQHF. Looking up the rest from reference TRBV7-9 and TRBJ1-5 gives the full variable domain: DTGVSQNPRHKITKRGQNVTFRCDPISEHNRLYWYRQTLGQGPEFLTYFQNEAQLEKSRLLSDRFSAERPKGSFSTLEIQRTEQGDSAMYLCASSKGGMTGGNQPQHFGDGTRLSIL.

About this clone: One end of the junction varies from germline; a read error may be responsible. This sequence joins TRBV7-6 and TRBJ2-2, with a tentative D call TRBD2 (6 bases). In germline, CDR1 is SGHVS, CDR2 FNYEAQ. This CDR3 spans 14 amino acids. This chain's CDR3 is CAGSPRLGSGELFF. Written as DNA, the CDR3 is TGTGCCGGCAGCCCGCGACTAGGATCCGGGGAGCTGTTTTTT.

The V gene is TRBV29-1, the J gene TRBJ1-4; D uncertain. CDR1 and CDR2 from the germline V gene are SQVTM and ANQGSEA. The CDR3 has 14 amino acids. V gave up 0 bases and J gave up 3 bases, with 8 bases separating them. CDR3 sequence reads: CSVEDRGPNEKLFF. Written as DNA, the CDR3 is TGCAGCGTTGAAGATCGCGGGCCTAATGAAAAACTGTTTTTT.

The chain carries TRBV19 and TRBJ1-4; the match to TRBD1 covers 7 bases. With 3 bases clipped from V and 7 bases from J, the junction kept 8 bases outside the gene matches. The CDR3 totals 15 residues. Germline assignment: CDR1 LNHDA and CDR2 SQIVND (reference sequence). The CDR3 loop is CASSMGYRGSEKLFF. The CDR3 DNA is TGTGCCAGTAGTATGGGCTACAGGGGAAGTGAAAAACTGTTTTTT. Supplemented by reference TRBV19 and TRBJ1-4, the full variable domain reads DGGITQSPKYLFRKEGQNVTLSCEQNLNHDAMYWYRQDPGQGLRLIYYSQIVNDFQKGDIAEGYSVSREKKESFPLTVTSAQKNPTAFYLCASSMGYRGSEKLFFGSGTQLSVL.

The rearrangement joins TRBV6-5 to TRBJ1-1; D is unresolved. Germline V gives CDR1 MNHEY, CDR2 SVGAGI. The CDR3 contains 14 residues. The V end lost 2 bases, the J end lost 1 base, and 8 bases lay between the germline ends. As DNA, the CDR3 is TGTGCCAGCAGTTACGACGGAGAGAACACTGAAGCTTTCTTT. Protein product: CASSYDGENTEAFF.

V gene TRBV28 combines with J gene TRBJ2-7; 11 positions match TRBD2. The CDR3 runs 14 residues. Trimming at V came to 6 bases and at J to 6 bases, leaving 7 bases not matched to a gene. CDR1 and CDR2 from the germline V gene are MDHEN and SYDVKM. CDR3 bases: TGTGCCAGCAGCCGTACTAGCGGGAGCTCCGAGCAGTACTTC. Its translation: CASSRTSGSSEQYF.

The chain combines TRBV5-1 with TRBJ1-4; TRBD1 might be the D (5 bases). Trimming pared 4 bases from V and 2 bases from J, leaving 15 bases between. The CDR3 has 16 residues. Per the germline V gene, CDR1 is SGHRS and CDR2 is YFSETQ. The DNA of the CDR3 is TGCGCCAGCAGCATTGGACCGGGGGTCACTAATGAAAAACTGTTTTTT. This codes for CASSIGPGVTNEKLFF.

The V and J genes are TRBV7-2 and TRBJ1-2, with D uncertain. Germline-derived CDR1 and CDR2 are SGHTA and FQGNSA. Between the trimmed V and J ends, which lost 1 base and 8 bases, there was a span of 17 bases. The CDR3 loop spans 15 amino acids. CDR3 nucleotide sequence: TGTGCCAGCAGCTTAGATATAGGGTTTGAGGGAGGCTACACCTTC. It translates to CASSLDIGFEGGYTF.

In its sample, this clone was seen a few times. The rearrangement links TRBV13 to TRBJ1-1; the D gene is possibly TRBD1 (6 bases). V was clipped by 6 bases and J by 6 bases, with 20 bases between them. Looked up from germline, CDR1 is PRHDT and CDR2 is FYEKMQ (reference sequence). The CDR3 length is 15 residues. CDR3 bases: TGTGCCAGCAGGAAAGCGACAGGATTGATTGCTGAAGCTTTCTTT. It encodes CASRKATGLIAEAFF.

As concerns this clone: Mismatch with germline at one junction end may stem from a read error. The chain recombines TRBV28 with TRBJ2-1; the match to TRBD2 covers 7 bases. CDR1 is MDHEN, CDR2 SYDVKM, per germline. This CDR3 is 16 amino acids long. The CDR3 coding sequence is TGTGCTAGCAGTTCCCCGACTAGCCTCTCCTACAATGAGCAGTTCTTC. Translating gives CASSSPTSLSYNEQFF.

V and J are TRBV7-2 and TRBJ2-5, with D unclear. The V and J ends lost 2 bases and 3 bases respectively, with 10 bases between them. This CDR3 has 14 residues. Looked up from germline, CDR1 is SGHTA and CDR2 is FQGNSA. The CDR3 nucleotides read TGTGCCAGCAGCTTATCCGGCCTAGAAGAGACCCAGTACTTC. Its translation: CASSLSGLEETQYF. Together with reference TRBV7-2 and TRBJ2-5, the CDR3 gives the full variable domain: GAGVSQSPSNKVTEKGKDVELRCDPISGHTALYWYRQSLGQGLEFLIYFQGNSAPDKSGLPSDRFSAERTGGSVSTLTIQRTQQEDSAVYLCASSLSGLEETQYFGPGTRLLVL.

The CDR3 nucleotides read TGTGCCAGCAGCTTAGGGAGTTTTAGCGGGCAGTTCTTC. Translation gives CASSLGSFSGQFF. The V call is TRBV7-2, the J call TRBJ2-1; D may be TRBD2 (6 bases). The CDR3 sequence is 13 residues long. Trimming took off 1 base at V and 12 bases at J, with 13 bases between the two ends. Germline V gives CDR1 SGHTA, CDR2 FQGNSA.

This CDR3 reads CASSSRRGGVLSTDTQYF. The CDR3 DNA sequence: TGTGCCAGCAGCTCCCGCCGCGGGGGGGTTTTGTCTACAGATACGCAGTATTTT. V gene TRBV7-9 combines with J gene TRBJ2-3; 9 bases match TRBD2. This CDR3 is 18 amino acids long. Germline CDR1 and CDR2: SEHNR and FQNEAQ (reference sequence). Trimming at V came to 4 bases and at J to 3 bases, leaving 14 bases not matched to a gene.